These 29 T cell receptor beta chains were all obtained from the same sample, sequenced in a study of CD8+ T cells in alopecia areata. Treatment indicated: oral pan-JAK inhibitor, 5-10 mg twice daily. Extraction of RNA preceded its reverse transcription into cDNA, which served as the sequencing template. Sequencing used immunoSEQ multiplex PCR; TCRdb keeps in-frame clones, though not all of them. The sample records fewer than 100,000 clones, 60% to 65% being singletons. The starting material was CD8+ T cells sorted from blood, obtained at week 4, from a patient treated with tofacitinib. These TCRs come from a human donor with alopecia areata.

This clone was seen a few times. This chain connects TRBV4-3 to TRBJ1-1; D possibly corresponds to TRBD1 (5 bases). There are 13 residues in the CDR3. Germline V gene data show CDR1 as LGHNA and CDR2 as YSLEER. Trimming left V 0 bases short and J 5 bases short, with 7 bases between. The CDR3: CASSQDGGTEAFF. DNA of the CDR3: TGCGCCAGCAGCCAAGATGGGGGAACTGAAGCTTTCTTT.

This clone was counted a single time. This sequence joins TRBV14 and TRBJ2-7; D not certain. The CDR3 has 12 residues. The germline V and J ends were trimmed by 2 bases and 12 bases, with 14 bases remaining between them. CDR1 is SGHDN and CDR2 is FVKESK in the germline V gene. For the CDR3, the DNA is TGTGCCAGCAGCCAAAGTGAGGTTTATTGGTACTTC. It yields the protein CASSQSEVYWYF.

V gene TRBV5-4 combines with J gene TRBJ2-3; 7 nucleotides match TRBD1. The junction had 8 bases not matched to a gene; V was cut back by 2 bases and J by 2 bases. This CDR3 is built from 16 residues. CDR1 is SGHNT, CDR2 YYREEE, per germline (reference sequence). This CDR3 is CASSLVGTGDTDTQYF. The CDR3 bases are TGTGCCAGCAGCTTAGTAGGTACAGGGGACACAGATACGCAGTATTTT.

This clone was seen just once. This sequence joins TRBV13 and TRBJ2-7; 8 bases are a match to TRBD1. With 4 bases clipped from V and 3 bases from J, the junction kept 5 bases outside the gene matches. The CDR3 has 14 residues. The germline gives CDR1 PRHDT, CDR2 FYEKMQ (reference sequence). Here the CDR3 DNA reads TGTGCCAGCAGCTCTACGACAGGGGACTACGAGCAGTACTTC. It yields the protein CASSSTTGDYEQYF.

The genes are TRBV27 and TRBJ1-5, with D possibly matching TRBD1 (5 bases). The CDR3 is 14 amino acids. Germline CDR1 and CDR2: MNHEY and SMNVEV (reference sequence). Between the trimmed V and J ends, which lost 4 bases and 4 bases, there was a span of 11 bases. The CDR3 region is CASSWQGANQPQHF. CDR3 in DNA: TGTGCCAGCAGTTGGCAGGGCGCTAATCAGCCCCAGCATTTT.

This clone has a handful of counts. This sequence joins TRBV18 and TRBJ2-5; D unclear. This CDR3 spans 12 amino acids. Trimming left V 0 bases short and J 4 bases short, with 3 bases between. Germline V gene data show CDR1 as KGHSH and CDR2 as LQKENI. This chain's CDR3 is CASSPPGETQYF. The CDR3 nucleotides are TGTGCCAGCTCACCACCGGGAGAGACCCAGTACTTC.

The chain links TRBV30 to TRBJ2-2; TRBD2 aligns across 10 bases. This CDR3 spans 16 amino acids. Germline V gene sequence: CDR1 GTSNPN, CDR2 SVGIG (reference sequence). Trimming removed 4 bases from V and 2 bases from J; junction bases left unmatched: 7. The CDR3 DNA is TGTGCCTGGACTCTAGCGGGAGTTATAAACACCGGGGAGCTGTTTTTT. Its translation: CAWTLAGVINTGELFF.

The CDR3 reads CASSQDRGQSSGANVLTF. The CDR3 nucleotides are TGCGCCAGCAGCCAAGATAGGGGGCAAAGCTCTGGGGCCAACGTCCTGACTTTC. This sequence joins TRBV4-1 and TRBJ2-6; 7 bases align to TRBD1. The trim removed 0 bases at V and 0 bases at J, leaving 5 bases unmatched. The CDR3 has 18 residues. From germline, CDR1 is MGHRA and CDR2 YSYEKL.

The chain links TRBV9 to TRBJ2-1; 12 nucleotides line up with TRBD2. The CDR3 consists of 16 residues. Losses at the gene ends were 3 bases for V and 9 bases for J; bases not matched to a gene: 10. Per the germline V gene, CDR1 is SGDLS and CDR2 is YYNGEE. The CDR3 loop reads CASSASSSGRASEQFF. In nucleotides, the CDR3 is TGTGCCAGCAGCGCCTCGTCTAGCGGGAGGGCCTCTGAGCAGTTCTTC.

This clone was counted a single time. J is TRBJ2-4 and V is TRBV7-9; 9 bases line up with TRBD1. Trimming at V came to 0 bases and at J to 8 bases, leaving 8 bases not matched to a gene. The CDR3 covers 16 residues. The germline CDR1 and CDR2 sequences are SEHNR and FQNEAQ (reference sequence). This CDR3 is CASSLAQGAVTDIQYF. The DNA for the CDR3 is TGTGCCAGCAGCTTAGCACAGGGGGCGGTCACGGACATTCAGTACTTC.

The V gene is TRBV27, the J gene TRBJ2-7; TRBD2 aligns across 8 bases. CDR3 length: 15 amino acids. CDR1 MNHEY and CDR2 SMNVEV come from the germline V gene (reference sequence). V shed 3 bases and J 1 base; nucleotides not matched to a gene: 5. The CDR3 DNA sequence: TGTGCCAGCAGTTTTGGTAGCGGGGCATCCTACGAGCAGTACTTC. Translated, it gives CASSFGSGASYEQYF.

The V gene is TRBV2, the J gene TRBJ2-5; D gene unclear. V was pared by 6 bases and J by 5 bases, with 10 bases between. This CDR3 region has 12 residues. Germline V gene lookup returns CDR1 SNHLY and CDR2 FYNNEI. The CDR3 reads CASRSAMETQYF. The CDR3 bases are TGTGCCAGCAGATCCGCCATGGAGACCCAGTACTTC.

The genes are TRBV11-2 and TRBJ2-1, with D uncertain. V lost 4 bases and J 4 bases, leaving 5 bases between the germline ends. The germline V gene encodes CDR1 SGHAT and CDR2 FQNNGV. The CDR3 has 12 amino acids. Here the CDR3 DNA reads TGTGCCAGCAGCTCCCGTTACAATGAGCAGTTCTTC. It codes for CASSSRYNEQFF.

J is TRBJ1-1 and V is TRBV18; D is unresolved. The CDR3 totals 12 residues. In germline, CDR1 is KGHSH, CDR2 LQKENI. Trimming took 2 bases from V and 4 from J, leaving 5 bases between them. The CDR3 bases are TGTGCCAGCTCACCATCAGCCACTGAAGCTTTCTTT. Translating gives CASSPSATEAFF. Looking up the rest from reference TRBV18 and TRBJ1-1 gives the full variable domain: NAGVMQNPRHLVRRRGQEARLRCSPMKGHSHVYWYRQLPEEGLKFMVYLQKENIIDESGMPKERFSAEFPKEGPSILRIQQVVRGDSAAYFCASSPSATEAFFGQGTRLTVV.

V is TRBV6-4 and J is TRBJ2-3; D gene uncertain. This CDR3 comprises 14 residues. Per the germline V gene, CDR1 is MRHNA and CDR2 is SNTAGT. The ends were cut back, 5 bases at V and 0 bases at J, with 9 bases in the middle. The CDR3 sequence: CASSSTASTDTQYF. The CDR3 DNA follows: TGTGCCAGCAGTTCGACCGCTAGCACAGATACGCAGTATTTT.

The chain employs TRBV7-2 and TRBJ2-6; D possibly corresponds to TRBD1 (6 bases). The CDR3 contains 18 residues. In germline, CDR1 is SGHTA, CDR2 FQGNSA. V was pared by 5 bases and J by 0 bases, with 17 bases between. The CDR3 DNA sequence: TGTGCCAGCAGCCAACAGGGTCATCTAGCCTCTGGGGCCAACGTCCTGACTTTC. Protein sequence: CASSQQGHLASGANVLTF.

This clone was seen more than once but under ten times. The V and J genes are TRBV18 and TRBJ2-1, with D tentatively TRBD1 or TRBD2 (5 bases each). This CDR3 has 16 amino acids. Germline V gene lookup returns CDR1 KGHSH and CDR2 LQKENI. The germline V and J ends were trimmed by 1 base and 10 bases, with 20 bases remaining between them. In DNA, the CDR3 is TGTGCCAGCTCACCACTGGAGGACGCAAGGGGAGCAGAGCAGTTCTTC. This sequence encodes CASSPLEDARGAEQFF.

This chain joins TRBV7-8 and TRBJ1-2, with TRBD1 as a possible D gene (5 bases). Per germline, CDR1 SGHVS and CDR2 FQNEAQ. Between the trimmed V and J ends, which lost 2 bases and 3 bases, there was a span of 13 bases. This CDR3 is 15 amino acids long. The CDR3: CASSLSGTDYYGYTF. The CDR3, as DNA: TGTGCCAGCAGCTTATCGGGGACGGATTACTATGGCTACACCTTC.

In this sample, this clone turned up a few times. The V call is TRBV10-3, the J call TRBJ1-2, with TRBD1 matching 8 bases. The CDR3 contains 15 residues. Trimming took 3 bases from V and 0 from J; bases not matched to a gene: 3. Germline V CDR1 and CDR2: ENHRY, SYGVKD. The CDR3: CAISDGQGPNYGYTF. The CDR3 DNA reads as TGTGCCATCAGTGACGGACAGGGACCTAACTATGGCTACACCTTC.

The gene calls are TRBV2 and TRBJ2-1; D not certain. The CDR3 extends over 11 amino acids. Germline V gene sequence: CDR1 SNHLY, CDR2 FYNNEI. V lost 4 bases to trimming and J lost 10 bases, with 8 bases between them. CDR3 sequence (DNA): TGTGCCAGCAGTGGGTCGTCGGAGCAGTTCTTC. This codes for CASSGSSEQFF.

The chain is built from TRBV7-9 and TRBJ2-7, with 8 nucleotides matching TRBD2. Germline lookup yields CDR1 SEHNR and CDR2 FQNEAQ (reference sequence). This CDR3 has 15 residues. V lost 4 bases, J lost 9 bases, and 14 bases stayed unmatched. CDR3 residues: CASSSRTGTSKVQYF. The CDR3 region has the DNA TGTGCCAGCAGCTCGAGGACCGGGACTAGTAAAGTGCAGTACTTC.

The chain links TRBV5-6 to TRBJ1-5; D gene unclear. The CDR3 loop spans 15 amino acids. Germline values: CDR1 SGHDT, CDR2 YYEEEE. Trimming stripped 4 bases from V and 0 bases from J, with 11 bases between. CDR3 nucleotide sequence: TGTGCCAGCAGCACCGGACGGTATAGCAATCAGCCCCAGCATTTT. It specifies CASSTGRYSNQPQHF.

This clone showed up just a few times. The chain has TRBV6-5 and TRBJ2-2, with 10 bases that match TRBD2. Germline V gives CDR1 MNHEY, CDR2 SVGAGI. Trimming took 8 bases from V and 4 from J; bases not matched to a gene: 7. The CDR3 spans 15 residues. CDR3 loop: CASLKLAGSTGELFF. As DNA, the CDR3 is TGTGCCAGCCTAAAACTAGCGGGGAGCACCGGGGAGCTGTTTTTT.

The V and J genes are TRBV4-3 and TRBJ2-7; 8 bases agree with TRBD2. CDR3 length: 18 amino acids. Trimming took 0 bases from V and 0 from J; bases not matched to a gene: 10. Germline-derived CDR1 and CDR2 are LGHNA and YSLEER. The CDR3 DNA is TGCGCCAGCAGCCAAGAGACCTTGAGACTAGCGACCTCCTACGAGCAGTACTTC. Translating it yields CASSQETLRLATSYEQYF.

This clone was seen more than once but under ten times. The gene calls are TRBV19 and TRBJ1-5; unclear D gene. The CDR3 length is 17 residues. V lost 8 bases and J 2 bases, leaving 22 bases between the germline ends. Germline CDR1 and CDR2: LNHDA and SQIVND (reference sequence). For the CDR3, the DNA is TGTGCCAGTTCTTTGGATCCCCCCGCGGAGGGCAATCAGCCCCAGCATTTT. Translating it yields CASSLDPPAEGNQPQHF.

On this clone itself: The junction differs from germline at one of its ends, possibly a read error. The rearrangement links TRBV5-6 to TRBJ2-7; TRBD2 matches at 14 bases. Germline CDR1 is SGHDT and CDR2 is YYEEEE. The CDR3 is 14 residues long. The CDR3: CASDPGTSGGEQYF. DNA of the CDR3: TGTGCCAGCGACCCGGGGACTAGCGGGGGTGAGCAATACTTC.

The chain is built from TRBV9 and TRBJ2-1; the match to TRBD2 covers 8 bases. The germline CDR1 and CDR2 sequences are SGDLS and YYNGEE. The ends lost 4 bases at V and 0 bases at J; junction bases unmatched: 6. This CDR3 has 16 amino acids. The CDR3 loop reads CASSSGGAISYNEQFF. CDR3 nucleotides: TGTGCCAGCAGCTCCGGGGGGGCCATCTCCTACAATGAGCAGTTCTTC.

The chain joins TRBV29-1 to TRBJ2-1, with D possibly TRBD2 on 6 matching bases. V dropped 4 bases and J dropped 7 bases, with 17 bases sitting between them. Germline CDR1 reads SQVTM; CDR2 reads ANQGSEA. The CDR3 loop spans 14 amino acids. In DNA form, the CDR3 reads TGCAGCGTTGCGGGAGACTCCGTGGGGAATGAGCAGTTCTTC. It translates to CSVAGDSVGNEQFF.

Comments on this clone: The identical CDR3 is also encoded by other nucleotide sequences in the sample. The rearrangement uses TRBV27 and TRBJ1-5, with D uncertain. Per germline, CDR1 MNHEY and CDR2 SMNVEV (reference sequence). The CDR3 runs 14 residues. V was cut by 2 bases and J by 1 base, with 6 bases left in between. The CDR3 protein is CASSLGGSNQPQHF. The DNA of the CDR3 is TGTGCCAGCAGTTTAGGAGGGAGCAATCAGCCCCAGCATTTT.